The next 14 T cell receptor beta chains were all read from a single sample in a study of OX40 agonist ivuxolimab in advanced cancers. Clones were read by immunoSEQ multiplex PCR, and TCRdb kept only the in-frame ones, dropping some. There are some 55,000 clones in the sample; 84% occur only once, and more than 10% lies in the top ten. The sequences come from CD4+ or CD8+ T cells sorted from blood, collected in a trial of the OX40 agonist ivuxolimab. Receptors originate from an adult with an advanced solid tumor such as melanoma, head and neck, liver or kidney cancer.

The chain uses TRBV28 and TRBJ2-5, with D perhaps matching TRBD1 (5 bases). Germline loops: CDR1 MDHEN, CDR2 SYDVKM. This CDR3 has 15 residues. Deletions cut 4 bases from V and 0 bases from J, with 12 bases between. CDR3 protein: CASSSAGQNQETQYF. The CDR3 DNA reads TGTGCCAGCAGTTCAGCAGGGCAGAACCAAGAGACCCAGTACTTC.

This sequence joins TRBV7-3 and TRBJ2-1; TRBD2 agrees at 10 bases. The germline CDR1 and CDR2 sequences are SGHTA and FQGTGA. With V trimmed by 4 bases and J by 9 bases, 12 bases remained unmatched. CDR3 length equals 16 residues. The CDR3 nucleotides read TGTGCCAGCAGCTCAAAGGCTAGCGGGAGTATCGGTGAGCAGTTCTTC. This sequence encodes CASSSKASGSIGEQFF.

The V gene is TRBV28, the J gene TRBJ2-5; a weak D match, TRBD1 (6 bases). Trimming took 6 bases from V and 3 from J, leaving 11 bases between them. Germline lookup yields CDR1 MDHEN and CDR2 SYDVKM. There are 13 residues in the CDR3. CDR3 in DNA: TGTGCCAGCAGCCGGGACATAGAAGAGACCCAGTACTTC. Protein product: CASSRDIEETQYF.

The rearrangement uses TRBV7-9 and TRBJ2-7; unclear D gene. The CDR3 is 15 amino acids. Germline V gives CDR1 SEHNR, CDR2 FQNEAQ (reference sequence). V was clipped by 1 base and J by 5 bases, with 15 bases between them. The CDR3 DNA reads as TGTGCCAGCAGCTTAGGAGCTAGTTCAGTCGACGAGCAGTACTTC. Amino acid sequence: CASSLGASSVDEQYF.

This clone showed up just once. Written as DNA, the CDR3 is TGCAGCTTCCCTTCGGGTGGGGAGCTGTTTTTT. This codes for CSFPSGGELFF. V gene TRBV29-1 combines with J gene TRBJ2-2; the D is unclear. Trimming took 8 bases from V and 8 from J, leaving 12 bases between them. The CDR3 totals 11 residues. Germline values: CDR1 SQVTM, CDR2 ANQGSEA.

The chain recombines TRBV7-2 with TRBJ2-2; D is ambiguous. The V end lost 4 bases, the J end lost 6 bases, and 9 bases lay between the germline ends. This CDR3 region has 13 residues. The germline gives CDR1 SGHTA, CDR2 FQGNSA. CDR3 region: CASSYPKAGELFF. The CDR3 DNA reads TGTGCCAGCAGCTATCCTAAAGCCGGGGAGCTGTTTTTT. Using reference TRBV7-2 and TRBJ2-2 for the parts outside the CDR3, the full variable domain is GAGVSQSPSNKVTEKGKDVELRCDPISGHTALYWYRQSLGQGLEFLIYFQGNSAPDKSGLPSDRFSAERTGGSVSTLTIQRTQQEDSAVYLCASSYPKAGELFFGEGSRLTVL.

There are a few counts of this clone. The chain joins TRBV19 to TRBJ1-5; D gene uncertain. There are 13 residues in the CDR3. Germline-derived CDR1 and CDR2 are LNHDA and SQIVND (reference sequence). The V gene lost 3 bases and the J gene lost 4 bases, with 7 bases spanning the gap. The CDR3 loop is CASSMTLNQPQHF. As DNA, the CDR3 is TGTGCCAGTAGTATGACCCTAAATCAGCCCCAGCATTTT.

The chain has TRBV13 and TRBJ1-2; D remains ambiguous. Germline V CDR1 and CDR2: PRHDT, FYEKMQ (reference sequence). The CDR3 loop spans 13 amino acids. Trimming took off 2 bases at V and 6 bases at J, with 10 bases between the two ends. CDR3 sequence reads: CASSLRGGHGYTF. The CDR3 bases are TGTGCCAGCAGCTTACGGGGTGGGCATGGCTACACCTTC.

V and J are TRBV30 and TRBJ2-2; D is perhaps TRBD1 or TRBD2 (5 bases each). The germline V gene encodes CDR1 GTSNPN and CDR2 SVGIG (reference sequence). The CDR3 runs 14 residues. Trimming shortened V by 3 bases and J by 6 bases, and 14 bases separated the two germline ends. The CDR3 region is CAWRPGAAAGELFF. Here the CDR3 DNA reads TGTGCCTGGAGGCCCGGGGCCGCCGCCGGGGAGCTGTTTTTT.

The chain couples TRBV18 to TRBJ2-3, with D unresolved. The V end was cut by 6 bases, the J end by 2 bases, with 6 bases between. CDR1 and CDR2 (germline): KGHSH, LQKENI. The CDR3 is 12 amino acids. The CDR3 DNA sequence: TGTGCCAGCTCTCTAAACACAGATACGCAGTATTTT. Translation gives CASSLNTDTQYF.

This sequence joins TRBV5-5 and TRBJ2-2; no definite D call. Germline V gives CDR1 SGHKS, CDR2 YYEKEE (reference sequence). CDR3 length: 16 amino acids. V dropped 4 bases and J dropped 0 bases, with 13 bases sitting between them. The CDR3 coding sequence is TGTGCCAGCAGCCTCGGACCGGAAGCGAACACCGGGGAGCTGTTTTTT. Encoded protein: CASSLGPEANTGELFF.

The V call is TRBV6-1, the J call TRBJ1-2; 9 nucleotides align to TRBD1. Looked up from germline, CDR1 is MNHNS and CDR2 is SASEGT. V shed 7 bases, J shed 5 bases, and the junction held 8 bases outside the gene matches. The CDR3 covers 14 residues. The CDR3 coding sequence is TGTGCCAGCACCCAGGACAGGGGACTATATGGCTACACCTTC. As protein: CASTQDRGLYGYTF.

This clone was observed a single time. The V call is TRBV7-8, the J call TRBJ2-7; 7 bases map to TRBD2. The CDR3 extends over 16 amino acids. Germline CDR1 and CDR2: SGHVS and FQNEAQ. V shed 1 base, J shed 4 bases, and the junction held 10 bases outside the gene matches. The CDR3 spells CASSLGASGAGYEQYF. In DNA form, the CDR3 reads TGTGCCAGCAGCTTAGGGGCTAGCGGAGCCGGTTACGAGCAGTACTTC.

This clone was observed a few times. The rearrangement uses TRBV6-5 and TRBJ1-4, with TRBD1 as a possible D gene (6 bases). The CDR3 extends over 13 amino acids. V dropped 5 bases and J dropped 7 bases, with 11 bases sitting between them. In germline, CDR1 is MNHEY, CDR2 SVGAGI. The CDR3 reads CASSDRRTEKLFF. As DNA, the CDR3 is TGTGCCAGCAGTGACAGGCGGACTGAAAAACTGTTTTTT.